These 32 T cell receptor beta chains originate from one sample sequenced in a study of control samples from healthy donors and cancer patients. TCRdb's copy holds only in-frame clones and misses some; the assay was immunoSEQ multiplex PCR. The repertoire has 350,000 to 450,000 clones, about 93% of them found once; the top ten carry more than 6%. The sequenced sample was PBMCs. The receptors originated from a man between 35 and 55 years old with head and neck cancer.

The rearrangement links TRBV28 to TRBJ1-5, with D maybe TRBD1 (5 bases). The CDR3 spans 16 residues. Germline CDR1 MDHEN, CDR2 SYDVKM. Trimming took 6 bases from V and 4 from J, leaving 19 bases between them. The CDR3 nucleotides are TGTGCCAGCAGGCCCGCAGGGATGAGGGAAAATCAGCCCCAGCATTTT. Its protein is CASRPAGMRENQPQHF.

The V gene is TRBV7-9, the J gene TRBJ2-1; the D call may be TRBD1 or TRBD2 (5 bases each). This CDR3 region has 15 residues. From germline, CDR1 is SEHNR and CDR2 FQNEAQ (reference sequence). V was cut by 2 bases and J by 5 bases, with 13 bases left in between. CDR3 in DNA: TGTGCCAGCAGCTTACAGTCCGGGACCCACAATGAGCAGTTCTTC. This gives the protein CASSLQSGTHNEQFF.

V and J are TRBV10-2 and TRBJ2-1; the match to TRBD1 covers 9 bases. CDR1 is WSHSY and CDR2 is SAAADI in the germline V gene. The CDR3 loop spans 16 amino acids. The V and J ends lost 0 bases and 7 bases, in that order; junction bases with no gene match: 7. CDR3 nucleotides: TGCGCCAGCAGTGAGTCGAGAGGGACAGGGTTAAATGAGCAGTTCTTC. Its protein is CASSESRGTGLNEQFF.

The V gene is TRBV29-1, the J gene TRBJ1-5, with no clear D. Germline V gene data show CDR1 as SQVTM and CDR2 as ANQGSEA. The CDR3 is 14 amino acids. Trimming stripped 5 bases from V and 11 bases from J, with 22 bases between. The CDR3 region is CSVSGVLGSESQHF. Written as DNA, the CDR3 is TGCAGCGTTTCCGGGGTTTTGGGGTCGGAGTCCCAGCATTTT.

The CDR3 coding sequence is TGTGCCAGTAGTAATGAATGGACGGGAGATAGCACAGATACGCAGTATTTT. Translated: CASSNEWTGDSTDTQYF. V gene TRBV19 combines with J gene TRBJ2-3; possibly TRBD2 for D (6 bases). V lost 4 bases and J lost 0, with 17 bases in between. The CDR3 totals 17 residues. The germline V gene has CDR1 LNHDA and CDR2 SQIVND (reference sequence).

This clone was observed a few times. The chain has TRBV30 and TRBJ2-7; TRBD1 matches at 7 bases. V lost 8 bases, J lost 2 bases, and 12 bases stayed unmatched. This CDR3 region has 14 residues. CDR1 and CDR2 from the germline V gene are GTSNPN and SVGIG (reference sequence). The CDR3 nucleotides are TGTGCCGGGGACAAGGGACAGCTGACCTACGAGCAGTACTTC. This encodes CAGDKGQLTYEQYF.

The count of this clone is one. The chain carries TRBV6-4 and TRBJ1-1; D call uncertain. Germline lookup yields CDR1 MRHNA and CDR2 SNTAGT. CDR3 size: 13 residues. Trimming removed 4 bases at V and 0 bases at J, with 6 bases between. This CDR3 is CASSVRLNTEAFF. The CDR3 nucleotides are TGTGCCAGCAGTGTTCGGCTGAACACTGAAGCTTTCTTT.

The table lists this clone with a count of one. The chain carries TRBV3-1 (or the pseudogene TRBV3-2) and TRBJ2-4, with D unclear. V shed 3 bases and J shed 0 bases, with 12 bases lying between them. Per the germline V gene, CDR1 is LGHDT and CDR2 is YNNKEL (reference sequence). CDR3 size: 16 residues. The CDR3 bases are TGTGCCAGCAGCCAGGGTGAACTACTAGCCAAAAACATTCAGTACTTC. It is translated as CASSQGELLAKNIQYF.

This chain connects TRBV7-9 to TRBJ2-1, with D uncertain. Germline CDR1 SEHNR, CDR2 FQNEAQ (reference sequence). The CDR3 runs to 13 residues. The V and J ends lost 3 bases and 8 bases respectively, with 11 bases between them. CDR3 residues: CASSFLGQDEQFF. The CDR3 nucleotides read TGTGCCAGCAGCTTCCTAGGGCAGGATGAGCAGTTCTTC.

The table lists this clone with a count of one. The chain carries TRBV6-1 and TRBJ1-2, with D uncertain. The V and J ends lost 2 bases and 1 base respectively, with 17 bases between them. Germline V gene lookup returns CDR1 MNHNS and CDR2 SASEGT. The CDR3 sequence is 17 residues long. CDR3 sequence reads: CASSERGSTVLNYGYTF. DNA of the CDR3: TGTGCCAGCAGTGAACGGGGAAGCACGGTTCTTAACTATGGCTACACCTTC.

The rearrangement uses TRBV4-1 and TRBJ2-1; no clear D gene. The CDR3 has 11 amino acids. Germline-derived CDR1 and CDR2 are MGHRA and YSYEKL. V lost 0 bases to trimming and J lost 10 bases, with 4 bases between them. CDR3 nucleotide sequence: TGCGCCAGCAGCCAAGATAACGAGCAGTTCTTC. It is translated as CASSQDNEQFF.

V and J are TRBV30 and TRBJ2-3, with unresolved D. Germline lookup yields CDR1 GTSNPN and CDR2 SVGIG (reference sequence). This CDR3 has 15 residues. Trimming removed 0 bases from V and 0 bases from J, with 10 bases in between. The CDR3 spells CAWSVRTYSTDTQYF. Written as DNA, the CDR3 is TGTGCCTGGAGTGTACGTACATATAGCACAGATACGCAGTATTTT.

The gene calls are TRBV27 and TRBJ1-6, with D hard to call. Germline CDR1 reads MNHEY; CDR2 reads SMNVEV (reference sequence). The germline V and J ends were trimmed by 5 bases and 9 bases, with 17 bases remaining between them. The CDR3 contains 15 residues. Written as DNA, the CDR3 is TGTGCCAGCAGTCTTAAAGGTCAAGTGGGTTCACCCCTCCACTTT. Translation: CASSLKGQVGSPLHF.

This chain connects TRBV9 to TRBJ2-5; D is possibly TRBD1 or TRBD2 (5 bases each). CDR1 and CDR2 (germline): SGDLS, YYNGEE. Trimming took off 0 bases at V and 2 bases at J, with 11 bases between the two ends. CDR3 size: 15 residues. The CDR3 coding sequence is TGTGCCAGCAGCGTAGGTTGGGGGTTTCAAGAGACCCAGTACTTC. Amino acid sequence: CASSVGWGFQETQYF. Based on the CDR3 plus reference TRBV9 and TRBJ2-5, the full variable domain is DSGVTQTPKHLITATGQRVTLRCSPRSGDLSVYWYQQSLDQGLQFLIQYYNGEERAKGNILERFSAQQFPDLHSELNLSSLELGDSALYFCASSVGWGFQETQYFGPGTRLLVL.

CDR3 nucleotide sequence: TGTGCCAGCAGCTCCGGGACTGCGGCCTACAATGAGCAGTTCTTC. It codes for CASSSGTAAYNEQFF. V gene TRBV6-5 combines with J gene TRBJ2-1; D might be TRBD2 (6 bases). The germline CDR1 and CDR2 sequences are MNHEY and SVGAGI. Trimming took off 6 bases at V and 2 bases at J, with 14 bases between the two ends. The CDR3 extends over 15 amino acids.

The rearrangement links TRBV28 to TRBJ2-7; D gene unclear. CDR1 is MDHEN, CDR2 SYDVKM, per germline. The CDR3 consists of 12 residues. The V end was cut by 5 bases, the J end by 6 bases, with 11 bases between. The CDR3 loop is CASSLPAGEQYF. The CDR3 bases are TGTGCCAGCAGTCTACCAGCCGGCGAGCAGTACTTC.

The chain couples TRBV30 to TRBJ2-7; weak D call: TRBD1 (5 bases). Germline CDR1 is GTSNPN and CDR2 is SVGIG (reference sequence). Trimming took 0 bases from V and 3 from J, leaving 15 bases between them. The CDR3 length is 15 residues. The CDR3 loop reads CAWSVGVLQLYEQYF. In DNA form, the CDR3 reads TGTGCCTGGAGTGTAGGGGTCCTACAGCTCTACGAGCAGTACTTC. Looking up the rest from reference TRBV30 and TRBJ2-7 gives the full variable domain: SQTIHQWPATLVQPVGSPLSLECTVEGTSNPNLYWYRQAAGRGLQLLFYSVGIGQISSEVPQNLSASRPQDRQFILSSKKLLLSDSGFYLCAWSVGVLQLYEQYFGPGTRLTVT.

The chain recombines TRBV7-3 with TRBJ2-1; the D is unclear. Germline CDR1 SGHTA, CDR2 FQGTGA. V lost 4 bases and J 0 bases, leaving 10 bases between the germline ends. The CDR3 is made up of 15 amino acids. The CDR3 loop reads CASSSGRTSYNEQFF. The CDR3 nucleotides are TGTGCCAGCAGCTCCGGACGGACCTCCTACAATGAGCAGTTCTTC.

V and J are TRBV6-1 and TRBJ1-1, with 7 bases identical to TRBD1. V shed 2 bases and J 3 bases; nucleotides not matched to a gene: 6. Germline CDR1 and CDR2: MNHNS and SASEGT. CDR3 size: 15 residues. Here the CDR3 reads CASSEWRGLDTEAFF. In nucleotides, the CDR3 is TGTGCCAGCAGTGAATGGAGGGGGCTGGACACTGAAGCTTTCTTT.

The chain combines TRBV10-3 with TRBJ2-2, with 8 nucleotides matching TRBD1. Germline loops: CDR1 ENHRY, CDR2 SYGVKD. The length of the CDR3 is 16 residues. V lost 6 bases, J lost 3 bases, and 9 bases stayed unmatched. CDR3 sequence (DNA): TGTGCCATCAGGCCCGCAGGGGGCGCGGACACCGGGGAGCTGTTTTTT. Translating it yields CAIRPAGGADTGELFF.

This sequence joins TRBV12-3 or TRBV12-4 and TRBJ1-2, with 10 bases that match TRBD1. The V segment lost 11 bases and the J segment 7 bases; nucleotides outside the gene matches: 10. The length of the CDR3 is 13 residues. CDR3 nucleotides: TGTGCCGACCAGAGACAGGGGGCGTCTGGCTACACCTTC. Translation: CADQRQGASGYTF.

Notes on this clone: The same CDR3 can be traced to other DNA sequences in this sample. CDR3 in amino acids: CASSLEGEQFF. As DNA, the CDR3 is TGTGCCAGCAGTTTGGAGGGTGAGCAGTTCTTC. The V call is TRBV12-3 or TRBV12-4, the J call TRBJ2-1; TRBD2 is a possible D gene (6 bases). The CDR3 runs to 11 residues. V lost 3 bases to trimming and J lost 9 bases, with 6 bases between them.

The sample holds a few counts of this clone. V gene TRBV7-3 combines with J gene TRBJ2-1; D not resolved. Trimming took 3 bases from V and 0 from J, leaving 9 bases between them. The CDR3 has 15 residues. Germline V CDR1 and CDR2: SGHTA, FQGTGA. DNA for the CDR3: TGTGCCAGCAGCTTCGCAGCCGGCTCCTACAATGAGCAGTTCTTC. Residues: CASSFAAGSYNEQFF.

The gene calls are TRBV28 and TRBJ1-1; D gene uncertain. V gave up 3 bases and J gave up 3 bases, with 8 bases separating them. CDR3 size: 13 residues. Germline V gene sequence: CDR1 MDHEN, CDR2 SYDVKM. The DNA of the CDR3 is TGTGCCAGCAGTTTGGGAGCGGACACTGAAGCTTTCTTT. Translation gives CASSLGADTEAFF.

This clone came up once. The chain couples TRBV7-2 to TRBJ1-5, with D perhaps matching TRBD1 (5 bases). The CDR3 runs to 13 residues. Trimming shortened V by 1 base and J by 11 bases, and 12 bases separated the two germline ends. Germline V gives CDR1 SGHTA, CDR2 FQGNSA. The CDR3 spells CASSLDGGSAQHF. CDR3 sequence (DNA): TGTGCCAGCAGCTTAGATGGGGGGTCGGCCCAGCATTTT. The complete variable domain, with remaining parts taken from reference TRBV7-2 and TRBJ1-5, reads GAGVSQSPSNKVTEKGKDVELRCDPISGHTALYWYRQSLGQGLEFLIYFQGNSAPDKSGLPSDRFSAERTGGSVSTLTIQRTQQEDSAVYLCASSLDGGSAQHFGDGTRLSIL.

This clone was seen once. This chain uses TRBV24-1 with TRBJ2-7, with 7 bases fitting TRBD2. This CDR3 has 15 amino acids. Germline V gives CDR1 KGHDR, CDR2 SFDVKD. With 3 bases clipped from V and 5 bases from J, the junction kept 9 bases outside the gene matches. The chain's CDR3 is CATSDGGGMKNEQYF. For the CDR3, the DNA is TGTGCCACCAGTGATGGGGGGGGAATGAAAAACGAGCAGTACTTC.

The V gene is TRBV2, the J gene TRBJ2-1; 14 bases agree with TRBD2. The CDR3 has 19 residues. Germline CDR1 is SNHLY and CDR2 is FYNNEI. V was clipped by 2 bases and J by 0 bases; unmatched bases: 6. The CDR3 reads CASSEWGTSGSISYNEQFF. The CDR3 DNA reads as TGTGCCAGCAGTGAATGGGGGACTAGCGGGAGTATCTCCTACAATGAGCAGTTCTTC. Full variable domain (missing parts from reference TRBV2 and TRBJ2-1): EPEVTQTPSHQVTQMGQEVILRCVPISNHLYFYWYRQILGQKVEFLVSFYNNEISEKSEIFDDQFSVERPDGSNFTLKIRSTKLEDSAMYFCASSEWGTSGSISYNEQFFGPGTRLTVL.

For this clone: Different DNA sequences within this sample yield the same CDR3. This rearrangement joins TRBV5-1 to TRBJ1-5, with 9 positions matching TRBD1. Germline CDR1 is SGHRS and CDR2 is YFSETQ. Germline trimming cut 0 bases from V and 7 bases from J; bases unmatched to any gene: 2. The CDR3 runs 14 residues. As DNA, the CDR3 is TGCGCCAGCAGCTTGGGGACAGGGGACCAGCCCCAGCATTTT. The encoded protein is CASSLGTGDQPQHF.

CDR3 residues: CASSLTSGYGYTF. The DNA of the CDR3 is TGTGCCAGCAGTCTGACTTCTGGCTATGGCTACACCTTC. This chain uses TRBV6-5 with TRBJ1-2; D is undetermined. With 5 bases removed from V and 4 bases from J, the gap between germline ends came to 11 bases. CDR1 and CDR2 (germline): MNHEY, SVGAGI. The CDR3 contains 13 residues.

V is TRBV27 and J is TRBJ1-1; 9 nucleotides align to TRBD1. Losses at the gene ends were 5 bases for V and 4 bases for J; bases not matched to a gene: 5. The germline gives CDR1 MNHEY, CDR2 SMNVEV (reference sequence). CDR3 length equals 14 residues. The CDR3 DNA follows: TGTGCCAGCAGTCCAACAGGGGGCGGCACTGAAGCTTTCTTT. Amino acid sequence: CASSPTGGGTEAFF.

The chain is built from TRBV4-3 and TRBJ2-3; 9 bases align to TRBD1. Germline assignment: CDR1 LGHNA and CDR2 YSLEER. This CDR3 has 19 amino acids. With 3 bases clipped from V and 0 bases from J, the junction kept 13 bases outside the gene matches. The CDR3 region has the DNA TGCGCCAGCAGCCAGCGACCGGGACAGGGCTTCGGTAGCACAGATACGCAGTATTTT. Translating gives CASSQRPGQGFGSTDTQYF.

This sequence joins TRBV10-1 and TRBJ2-7; 7 bases align to TRBD1. J gave up 2 bases and V 2 bases, and 3 bases lay outside the gene matches. The V gene's germline CDR1 is WNHNN and CDR2 SYGVQD (reference sequence). There are 14 residues in the CDR3. The CDR3 spells CASSEDGTAYEQYF. DNA for the CDR3: TGCGCCAGCAGTGAGGATGGGACAGCCTACGAGCAGTACTTC.